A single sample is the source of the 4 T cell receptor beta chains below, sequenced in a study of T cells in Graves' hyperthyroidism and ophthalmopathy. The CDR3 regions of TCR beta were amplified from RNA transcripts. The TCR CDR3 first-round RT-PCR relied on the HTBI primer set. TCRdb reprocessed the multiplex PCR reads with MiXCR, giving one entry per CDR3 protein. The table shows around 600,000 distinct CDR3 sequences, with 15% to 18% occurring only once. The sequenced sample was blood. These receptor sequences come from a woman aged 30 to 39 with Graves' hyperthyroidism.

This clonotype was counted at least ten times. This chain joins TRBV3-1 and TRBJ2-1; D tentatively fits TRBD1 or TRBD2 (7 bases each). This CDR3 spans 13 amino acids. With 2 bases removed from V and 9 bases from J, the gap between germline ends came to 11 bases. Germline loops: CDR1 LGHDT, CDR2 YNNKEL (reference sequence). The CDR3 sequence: CASSQQGEGEQFF. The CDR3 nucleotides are TGTGCCAGCAGCCAACAGGGGGAGGGTGAGCAGTTCTTC.

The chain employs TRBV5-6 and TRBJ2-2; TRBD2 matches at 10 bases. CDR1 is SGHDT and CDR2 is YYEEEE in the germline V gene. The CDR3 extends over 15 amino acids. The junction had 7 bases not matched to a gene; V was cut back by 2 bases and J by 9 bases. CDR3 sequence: CASSFGAGGYRELFF. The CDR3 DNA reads TGTGCCAGCAGCTTTGGAGCGGGAGGGTACCGGGAGCTGTTTTTT.

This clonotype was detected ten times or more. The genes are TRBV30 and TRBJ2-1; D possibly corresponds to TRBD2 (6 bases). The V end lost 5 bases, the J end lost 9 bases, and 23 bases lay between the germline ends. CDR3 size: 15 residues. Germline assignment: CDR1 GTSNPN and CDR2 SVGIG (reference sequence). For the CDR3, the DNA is TGTGCCTGGGGAAGGATCCCACTAGCTTCCGGTGAGCAGTTCTTC. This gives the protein CAWGRIPLASGEQFF.

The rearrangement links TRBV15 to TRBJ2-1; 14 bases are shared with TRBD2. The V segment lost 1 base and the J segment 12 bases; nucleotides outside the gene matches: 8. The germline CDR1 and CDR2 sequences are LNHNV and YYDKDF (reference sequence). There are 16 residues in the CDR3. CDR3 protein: CATSRVTGLAGDGQFF. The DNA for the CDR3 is TGTGCCACCAGCAGAGTTACGGGACTAGCGGGAGACGGGCAGTTCTTC. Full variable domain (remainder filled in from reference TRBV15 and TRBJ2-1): DAMVIQNPRYQVTQFGKPVTLSCSQTLNHNVMYWYQQKSSQAPKLLFHYYDKDFNNEADTPDNFQSRRPNTSFCFLDIRSPGLGDTAMYLCATSRVTGLAGDGQFFGPGTRLTVL.